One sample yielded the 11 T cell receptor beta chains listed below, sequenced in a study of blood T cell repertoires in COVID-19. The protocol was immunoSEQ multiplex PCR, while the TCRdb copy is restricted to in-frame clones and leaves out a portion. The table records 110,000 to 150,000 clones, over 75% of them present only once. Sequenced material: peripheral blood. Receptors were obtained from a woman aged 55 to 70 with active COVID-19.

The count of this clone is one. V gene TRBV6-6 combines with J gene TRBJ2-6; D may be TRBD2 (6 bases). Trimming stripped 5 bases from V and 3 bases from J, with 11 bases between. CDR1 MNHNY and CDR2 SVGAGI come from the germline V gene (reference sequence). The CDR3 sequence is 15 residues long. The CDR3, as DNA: TGTGCCAGCAGTCCCGGGGGAGGTGGGGCCAACGTCCTGACTTTC. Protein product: CASSPGGGGANVLTF.

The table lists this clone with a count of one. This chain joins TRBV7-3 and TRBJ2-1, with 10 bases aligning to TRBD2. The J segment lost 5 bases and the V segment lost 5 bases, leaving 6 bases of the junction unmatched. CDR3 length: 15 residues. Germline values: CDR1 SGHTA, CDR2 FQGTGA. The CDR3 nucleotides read TGTGCCAGCAGCGTGGGACTAGCGCGAGACAATGAGCAGTTCTTC. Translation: CASSVGLARDNEQFF.

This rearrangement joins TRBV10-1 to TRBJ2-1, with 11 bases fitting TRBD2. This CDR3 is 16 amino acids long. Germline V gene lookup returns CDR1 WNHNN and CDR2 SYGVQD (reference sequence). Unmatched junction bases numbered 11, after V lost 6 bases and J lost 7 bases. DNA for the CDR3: TGCGCCAGCAGCGTAGCGGGAGGGCCCCCGGGGAATGAGCAGTTCTTC. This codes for CASSVAGGPPGNEQFF.

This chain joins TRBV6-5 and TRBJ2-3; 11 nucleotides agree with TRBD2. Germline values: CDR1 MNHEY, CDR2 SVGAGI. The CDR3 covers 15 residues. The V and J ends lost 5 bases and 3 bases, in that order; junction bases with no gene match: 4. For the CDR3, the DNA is TGTGCCAGCAGTCGGGGACTAGCGGAGACAGATACGCAGTATTTT. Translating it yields CASSRGLAETDTQYF.

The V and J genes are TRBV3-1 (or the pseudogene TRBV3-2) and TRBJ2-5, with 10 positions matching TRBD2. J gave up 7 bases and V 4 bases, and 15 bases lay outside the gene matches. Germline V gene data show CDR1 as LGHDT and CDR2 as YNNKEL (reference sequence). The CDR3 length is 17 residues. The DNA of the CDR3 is TGTGCCAGCAGCCTTCACTTTTTGCGGACTAGCGGCGCGACCCAGTACTTC. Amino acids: CASSLHFLRTSGATQYF.

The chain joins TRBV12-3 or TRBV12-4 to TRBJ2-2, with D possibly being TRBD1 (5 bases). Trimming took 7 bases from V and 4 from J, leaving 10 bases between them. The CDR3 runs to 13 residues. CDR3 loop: CASTRRVTGELFF. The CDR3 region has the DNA TGTGCCAGCACCCGCAGGGTCACCGGGGAGCTGTTTTTT.

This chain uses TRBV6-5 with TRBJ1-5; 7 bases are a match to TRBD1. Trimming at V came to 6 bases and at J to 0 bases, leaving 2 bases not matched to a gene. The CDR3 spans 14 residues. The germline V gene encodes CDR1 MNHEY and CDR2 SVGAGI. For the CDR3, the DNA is TGTGCCAGCAGGGACAGGAATAGCAATCAGCCCCAGCATTTT. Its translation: CASRDRNSNQPQHF.

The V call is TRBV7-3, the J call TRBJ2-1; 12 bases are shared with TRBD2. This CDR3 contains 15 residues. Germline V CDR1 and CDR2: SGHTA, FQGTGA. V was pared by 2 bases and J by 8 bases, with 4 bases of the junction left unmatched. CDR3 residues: CASSLETSGSYEQFF. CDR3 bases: TGTGCCAGCAGCTTAGAGACTAGCGGGAGTTATGAGCAGTTCTTC.

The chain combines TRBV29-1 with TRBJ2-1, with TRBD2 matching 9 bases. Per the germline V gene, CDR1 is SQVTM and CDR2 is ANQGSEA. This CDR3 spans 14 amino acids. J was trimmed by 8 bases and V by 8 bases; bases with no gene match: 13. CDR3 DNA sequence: TGCAGCACCCTAGCGGGGTGGGCAGGGGATGAGCAGTTCTTC. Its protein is CSTLAGWAGDEQFF.

CDR3 sequence (DNA): TGTGCCAGTAGTATAGGGACAGGGAACGAGCAGTACTTC. Translated, it gives CASSIGTGNEQYF. The rearrangement uses TRBV19 and TRBJ2-7, with 8 positions matching TRBD1. The trim removed 1 base at V and 5 bases at J, leaving 1 base unmatched. The CDR3 is made up of 13 amino acids. Germline V gene sequence: CDR1 LNHDA, CDR2 SQIVND (reference sequence).

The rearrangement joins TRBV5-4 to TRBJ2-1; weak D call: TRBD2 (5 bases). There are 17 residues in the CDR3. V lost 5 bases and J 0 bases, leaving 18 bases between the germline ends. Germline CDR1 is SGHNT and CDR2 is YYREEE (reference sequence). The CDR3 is CASSSKGGPGSYNEQFF. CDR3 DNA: TGTGCCAGCAGTTCCAAAGGCGGGCCAGGCTCCTACAATGAGCAGTTCTTC. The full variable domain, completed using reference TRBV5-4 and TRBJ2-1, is ETGVTQSPTHLIKTRGQQVTLRCSSQSGHNTVSWYQQALGQGPQFIFQYYREEENGRGNFPPRFSGLQFPNYSSELNVNALELDDSALYLCASSSKGGPGSYNEQFFGPGTRLTVL.